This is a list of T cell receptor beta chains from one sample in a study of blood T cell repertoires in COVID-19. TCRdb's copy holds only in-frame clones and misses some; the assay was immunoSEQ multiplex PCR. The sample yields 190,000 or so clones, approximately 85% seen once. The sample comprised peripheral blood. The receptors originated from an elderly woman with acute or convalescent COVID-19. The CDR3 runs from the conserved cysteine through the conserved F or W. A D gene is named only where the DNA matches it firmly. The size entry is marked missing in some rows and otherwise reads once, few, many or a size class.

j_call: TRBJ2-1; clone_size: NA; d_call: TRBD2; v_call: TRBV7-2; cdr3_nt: TGTGCCAGCAGGCTAAGCGGGGGGGCGCCCAATGAGCAGTTCTTC; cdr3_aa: CASRLSGGAPNEQFF
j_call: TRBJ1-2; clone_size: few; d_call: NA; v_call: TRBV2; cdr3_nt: TGTGCCGGCGGGACGGGAGTCGTCTGGACGGGCTACACCTTC; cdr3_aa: CAGGTGVVWTGYTF
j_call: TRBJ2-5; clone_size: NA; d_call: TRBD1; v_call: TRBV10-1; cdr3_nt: TGCGCCAGCAGCAGGGGGCCTGGGGGGACCCAGTACTTC; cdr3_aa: CASSRGPGGTQYF
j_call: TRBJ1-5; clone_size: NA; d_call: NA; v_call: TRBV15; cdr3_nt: TGTGCCACCAGCAGAGATCTCGCGGGGGCCAATCAGCCCCAGCATTTT; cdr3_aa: CATSRDLAGANQPQHF
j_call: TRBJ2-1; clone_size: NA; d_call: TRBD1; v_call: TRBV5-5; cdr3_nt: TGTGCCAGCAGCTTACGCGTACAGGGGGCCTACAATGAGCAGTTCTTC; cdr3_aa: CASSLRVQGAYNEQFF
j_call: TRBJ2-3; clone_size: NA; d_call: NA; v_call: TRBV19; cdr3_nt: TGTGCCAGTACCGACGGGATCCCTAGCACAGATACGCAGTATTTT; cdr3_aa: CASTDGIPSTDTQYF
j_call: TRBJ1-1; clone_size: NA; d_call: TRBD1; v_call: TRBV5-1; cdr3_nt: TGCGCCAGCAGCTTACAGGGGGTCGGCACTGAAGCTTTCTTT; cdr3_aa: CASSLQGVGTEAFF
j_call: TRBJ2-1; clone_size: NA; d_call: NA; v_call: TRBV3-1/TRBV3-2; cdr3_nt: TGTGCCACGAAGGGACTTTACAATGAGCAGTTCTTC; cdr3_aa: CATKGLYNEQFF
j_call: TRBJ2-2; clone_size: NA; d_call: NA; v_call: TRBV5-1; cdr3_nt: TGCGCCAGCAAGCACGGAGGAGACGGGGAGCTGTTTTTT; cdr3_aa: CASKHGGDGELFF
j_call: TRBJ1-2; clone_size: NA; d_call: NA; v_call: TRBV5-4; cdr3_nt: TGTGCCAGCAGCTGGGGGCAGGGATCCTATGGCTACACCTTC; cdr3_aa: CASSWGQGSYGYTF
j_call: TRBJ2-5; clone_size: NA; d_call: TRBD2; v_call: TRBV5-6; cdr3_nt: TGTGCCAGCAGCGGGCAGGCGGGGGGTATTAGGGAGACCCAGTACTTC; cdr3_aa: CASSGQAGGIRETQYF
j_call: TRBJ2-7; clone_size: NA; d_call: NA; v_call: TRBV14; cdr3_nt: TGTGCCAGCAGCCGTATAAACTTCTACGAGCAGTACTTC; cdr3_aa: CASSRINFYEQYF
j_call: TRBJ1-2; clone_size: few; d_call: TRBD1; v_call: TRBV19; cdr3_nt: TGTGCCAGTAGCGGACAGGGCGACTATGGCTACACCTTC; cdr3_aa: CASSGQGDYGYTF
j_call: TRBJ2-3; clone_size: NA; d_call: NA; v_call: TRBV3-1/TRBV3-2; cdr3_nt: TGTGCCAGCAGCCTGCGGATGACTTTCACAGATACGCAGTATTTT; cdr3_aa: CASSLRMTFTDTQYF
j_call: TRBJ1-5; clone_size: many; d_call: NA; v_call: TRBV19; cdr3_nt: TGTGCCAGTAGTACGGCGGGGATTCAGCCCCAGCATTTT; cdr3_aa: CASSTAGIQPQHF
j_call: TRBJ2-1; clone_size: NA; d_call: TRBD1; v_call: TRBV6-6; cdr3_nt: TGTGCCAGCAGTCCTTCCCTGACAGGGAGCTCCTACAATGAGCAGTTCTTC; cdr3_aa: CASSPSLTGSSYNEQFF
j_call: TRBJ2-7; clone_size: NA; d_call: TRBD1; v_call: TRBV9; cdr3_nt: TGTGCCAGCAGCGCAGGGACAGGTATAACCTACGAGCAGTACTTC; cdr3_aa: CASSAGTGITYEQYF
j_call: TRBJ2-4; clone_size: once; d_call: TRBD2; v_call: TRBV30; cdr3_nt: TGTGCCTGGAGTGTAATAGCGGGGGCGGTTGAAAACATTCAGTACTTC; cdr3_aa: CAWSVIAGAVENIQYF
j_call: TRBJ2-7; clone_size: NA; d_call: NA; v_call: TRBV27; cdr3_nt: TGTGCCAGCAGTCTCAGGGTATCCTACGAGCAGTACTTC; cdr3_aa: CASSLRVSYEQYF
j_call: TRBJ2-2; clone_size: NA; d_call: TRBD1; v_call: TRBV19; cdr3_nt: TGTGCCAGTAGCCCCGGGACAGGGTACACCGGGGAGCTGTTTTTT; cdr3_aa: CASSPGTGYTGELFF
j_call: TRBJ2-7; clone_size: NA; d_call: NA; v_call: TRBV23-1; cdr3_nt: TGCGCCAGCGATCTCCCGAGACAATACGAGCAGTACTTC; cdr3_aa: CASDLPRQYEQYF
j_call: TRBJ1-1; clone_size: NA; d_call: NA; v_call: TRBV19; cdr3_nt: TGTGCCAGTGATCAAGGGGAAGTAACTGAAGCTTTCTTT; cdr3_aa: CASDQGEVTEAFF
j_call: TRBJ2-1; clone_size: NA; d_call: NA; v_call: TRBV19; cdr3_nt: TGTGCCAGTAGTATAGATAATTGGGGCAGGGAGCAGTTCTTC; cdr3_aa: CASSIDNWGREQFF
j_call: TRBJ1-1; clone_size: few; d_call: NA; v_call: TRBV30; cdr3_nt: TGTGCCTGGACGGGAGGCAGATCGAACACTGAAGCTTTCTTT; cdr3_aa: CAWTGGRSNTEAFF
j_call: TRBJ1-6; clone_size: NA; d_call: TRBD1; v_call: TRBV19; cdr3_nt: TGTGCCAGTAGTCCCCAACAGGGGGCGCGGAATTCACCCCTCCACTTT; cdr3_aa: CASSPQQGARNSPLHF
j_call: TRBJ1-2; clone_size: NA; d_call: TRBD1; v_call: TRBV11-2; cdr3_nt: TGTGCCAGCAGCCCCTACCCCAACTTAGACAGGGATGAAGGCTATGGCTACACCTTC; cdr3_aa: CASSPYPNLDRDEGYGYTF
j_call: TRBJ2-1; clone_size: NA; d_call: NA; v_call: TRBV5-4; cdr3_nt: TGTGCCAGCAGCCTGGGGGACTTCTACAATGAGCAGTTCTTC; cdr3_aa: CASSLGDFYNEQFF
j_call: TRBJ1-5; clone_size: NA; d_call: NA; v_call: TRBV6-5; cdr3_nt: TGTGCCAGCCGAGCGACCGGGGGAGTCAATCAGCCCCAGCATTTT; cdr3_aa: CASRATGGVNQPQHF
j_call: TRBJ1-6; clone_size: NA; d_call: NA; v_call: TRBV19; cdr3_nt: TGTGCCAGTAACAGGGTGGGATCACCCCTCCACTTT; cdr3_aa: CASNRVGSPLHF
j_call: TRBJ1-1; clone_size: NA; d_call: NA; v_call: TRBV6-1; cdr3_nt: TGTGCCAGCAGTGACAGTCGAACCACTGAAGCTTTCTTT; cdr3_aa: CASSDSRTTEAFF
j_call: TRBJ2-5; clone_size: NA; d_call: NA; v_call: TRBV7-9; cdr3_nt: TGTGCTGCTAGCAGTCAAGAGACCCAGTACTTC; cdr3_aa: CAASSQETQYF
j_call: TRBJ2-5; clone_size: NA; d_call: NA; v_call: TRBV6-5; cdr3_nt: TGTGCCAGCAGTTCGCCGGGGCAAGAGACCCAGTACTTC; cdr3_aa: CASSSPGQETQYF
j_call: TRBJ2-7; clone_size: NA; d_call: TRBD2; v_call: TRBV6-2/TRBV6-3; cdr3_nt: TGTGCCAGCAGTTACTCGGGGCTAGCGGGCGAGACCTACGAGCAGTACTTC; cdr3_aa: CASSYSGLAGETYEQYF
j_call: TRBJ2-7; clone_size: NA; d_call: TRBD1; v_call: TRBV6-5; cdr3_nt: TGTGCCAGCAGCGGGACAGGCTCCTACGAGCAGTACTTC; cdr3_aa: CASSGTGSYEQYF
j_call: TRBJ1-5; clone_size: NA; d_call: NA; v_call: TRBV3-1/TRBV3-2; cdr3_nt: TGTGCCAGCAGCCAGAACGGGCAGCCCCAGCATTTT; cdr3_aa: CASSQNGQPQHF
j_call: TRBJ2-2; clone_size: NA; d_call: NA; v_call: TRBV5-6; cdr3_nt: TGTGCCAGCAACCCCACGGGAAGCACCGGGGAGCTGTTTTTT; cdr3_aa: CASNPTGSTGELFF
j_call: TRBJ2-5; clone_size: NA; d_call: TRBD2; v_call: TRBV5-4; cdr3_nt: TGTGCCAGCAGCAGCTCCGCGGGGGGTAGAGAGACCCAGTACTTC; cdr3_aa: CASSSSAGGRETQYF
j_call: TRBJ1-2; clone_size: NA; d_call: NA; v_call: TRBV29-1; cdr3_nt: TGCAGCGTTGAAGGGGGGGGCAGCACCTTC; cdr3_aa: CSVEGGGSTF
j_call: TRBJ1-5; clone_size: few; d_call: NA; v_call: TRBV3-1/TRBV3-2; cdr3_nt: TGTGCCAGCAGCCAAAACCCCTCGGGGGGTCAGCCCCAGCATTTT; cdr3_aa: CASSQNPSGGQPQHF
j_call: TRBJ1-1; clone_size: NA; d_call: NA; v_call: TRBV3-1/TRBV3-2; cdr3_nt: TGTGCCAGCAAGAATTTCCGGGGTGGCACTGAAGCTTTCTTT; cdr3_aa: CASKNFRGGTEAFF
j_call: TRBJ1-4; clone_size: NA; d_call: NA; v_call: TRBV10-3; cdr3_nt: TGTGCCATCGCGGGTGACGGAAAGGGTGAAAAACTGTTTTTT; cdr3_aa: CAIAGDGKGEKLFF
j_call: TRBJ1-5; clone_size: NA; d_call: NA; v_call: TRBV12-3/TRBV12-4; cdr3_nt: TGTGCCAGCAGTCCCGGGGGGAGGCAGCCCCAGCATTTT; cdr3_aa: CASSPGGRQPQHF
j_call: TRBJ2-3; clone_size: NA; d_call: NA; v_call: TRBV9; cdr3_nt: TGTGCCAGCAGCTCCCGTACTATGGTCGGGCGAGGAGGAGATACGCAGTATTTT; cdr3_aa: CASSSRTMVGRGGDTQYF
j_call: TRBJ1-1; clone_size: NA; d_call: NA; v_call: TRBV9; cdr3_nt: TGTGCCAGCAGCGTATTGGAAAGGGGCACTGAAGCTTTCTTT; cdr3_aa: CASSVLERGTEAFF
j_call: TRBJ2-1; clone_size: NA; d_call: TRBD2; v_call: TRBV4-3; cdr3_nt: TGCGCCACCAGCCAAGACGGGGGGGGTGGCTACAATGAGCAGTTCTTC; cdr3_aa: CATSQDGGGGYNEQFF
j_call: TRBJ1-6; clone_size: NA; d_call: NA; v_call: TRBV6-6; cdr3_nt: TGTGCCAGCAGTTTGGAGAATAATTCACCCCTCCACTTT; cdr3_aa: CASSLENNSPLHF
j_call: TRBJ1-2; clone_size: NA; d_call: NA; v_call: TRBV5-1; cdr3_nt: TGCGCCAGCAGGCCAGACATCAGTTATGGCTACACCTTC; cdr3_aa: CASRPDISYGYTF
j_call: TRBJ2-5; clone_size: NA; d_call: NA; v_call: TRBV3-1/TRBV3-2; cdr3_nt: TGTGCCAGCAGCCAAGATAGGGGTTACGAGACCCAGTACTTC; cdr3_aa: CASSQDRGYETQYF
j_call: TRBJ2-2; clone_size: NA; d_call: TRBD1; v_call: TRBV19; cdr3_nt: TGTGCCAGTATAGACAGGGCCCCCGCCGGGGAGCTGTTTTTT; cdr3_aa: CASIDRAPAGELFF
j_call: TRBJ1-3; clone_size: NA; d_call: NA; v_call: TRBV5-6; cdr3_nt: TGTGCCAGCAGCTTGACGAGCACAGGCTCTGGAAACACCATATATTTT; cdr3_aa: CASSLTSTGSGNTIYF